This TCR beta chain is from a study of OX40 agonist ivuxolimab in advanced cancers. The table came from immunoSEQ multiplex PCR; TCRdb's copy has only in-frame clones and leaves some out. This table holds about 48,000 clones, 83% found once. This CDR3 has 13 residues. CDR1 MNHEY and CDR2 SVGAGI come from the germline V gene. The V end lost 6 bases, the J end lost 8 bases, and 14 bases lay between the germline ends. The TCR sequence derives from an adult with an advanced solid tumor such as melanoma, head and neck, liver or kidney cancer. The sequences come from CD4+ or CD8+ T cells sorted from blood, collected in a trial of the OX40 agonist ivuxolimab. V gene TRBV6-5 combines with J gene TRBJ2-1; no firm D call. CDR3 coding DNA: TGTGCCAGCAGCCACGGAAAGGGCCATGAGCAGTTCTTC. Protein sequence: CASSHGKGHEQFF.